These 5 T cell receptor beta chains originate from one sample sequenced in a study of blood T cells in healthy people across ages. Next came a second PCR, run for roughly 6 to 11 cycles, which used a sample-barcoded 5' primer along with a J-beta primer mix. TCRdb independently ran MiXCR on the 5' RACE reads; one entry per CDR3 protein. The table includes around 780,000 distinct CDR3 sequences, roughly 25% detected once. These data are also associated with another study on T cells of mothers and their children.

The sequenced sample consisted of blood. The source is a boy aged 5-17 years in good health.

This clonotype has just a few counts. The genes are TRBV20-1 and TRBJ1-4, with 8 bases aligning to TRBD1. There are 14 residues in the CDR3. The J segment lost 3 bases and the V segment lost 1 base, leaving 1 base of the junction unmatched. Germline V gene sequence: CDR1 DFQATT, CDR2 SNEGSKA (reference sequence). The CDR3 bases are TGCAGTGCTAGAGGGACAGGGTCTAATGAAAAACTGTTTTTT. Its translation is CSARGTGSNEKLFF.

The chain is built from TRBV29-1 and TRBJ2-5; possible D gene TRBD1, 6 bases. CDR1 SQVTM and CDR2 ANQGSEA come from the germline V gene. The CDR3 contains 14 residues. Trimming stripped 7 bases from V and 0 bases from J, with 15 bases between. The chain's CDR3 is CSALVGANQETQYF. CDR3 DNA: TGCAGCGCTTTAGTGGGGGCAAACCAAGAGACCCAGTACTTC.

This clonotype showed up just a few times. This rearrangement joins TRBV2 to TRBJ2-5; a weak D match, TRBD2 (5 bases). Looked up from germline, CDR1 is SNHLY and CDR2 is FYNNEI. Trimming pared 2 bases from V and 1 base from J, leaving 11 bases between. The CDR3 has 15 amino acids. CDR3 coding DNA: TGTGCCAGCAGTGAAAAACTAGAACTCCAAGAGACCCAGTACTTC. This sequence encodes CASSEKLELQETQYF.

The chain carries TRBV6-6 and TRBJ2-5; TRBD2 matches 13 bases. Trimming cost V 4 bases and J 4 bases; bases outside gene matches: 12. Germline lookup yields CDR1 MNHNY and CDR2 SVGAGI (reference sequence). This CDR3 spans 18 amino acids. The CDR3 protein is CASSSTLPGLAGRETQYF. Written as DNA, the CDR3 is TGTGCCAGCAGTTCGACCCTTCCGGGACTAGCGGGAAGAGAGACCCAGTACTTC.

This clonotype turned up a few times. The gene calls are TRBV12-3 or TRBV12-4 and TRBJ1-5, with D uncertain. CDR3 length: 15 residues. V lost 7 bases and J lost 0, with 13 bases in between. CDR3 in amino acids: CASTPPGHSNQPQHF. For the CDR3, the DNA is TGTGCCAGCACTCCCCCGGGTCATAGCAATCAGCCCCAGCATTTT.